Each of the 13 T cell receptor beta chains below was sequenced from the same sample in a study of CD8+ T cells in alopecia areata. Reverse transcribed after extraction, RNA yielded cDNA as the sequencing template. TCRdb's copy holds only in-frame clones and misses some; the assay was immunoSEQ multiplex PCR. The table shows some 120,000 clones, with 45% to 60% occurring only once. Sequencing used CD4+ T cells sorted from blood, obtained at week 0. These receptors all come from a human donor with alopecia areata.

This clone appeared a few times. V is TRBV6-5 and J is TRBJ1-3; 9 nucleotides line up with TRBD1. This CDR3 spans 15 amino acids. The J segment lost 4 bases and the V segment lost 6 bases, leaving 7 bases of the junction unmatched. The V gene's germline CDR1 is MNHEY and CDR2 SVGAGI. The CDR3 DNA reads TGTGCCAGCAGACAACAGGGGGCGAGAGGAAACACCATATATTTT. Encoded protein: CASRQQGARGNTIYF.

The J gene is TRBJ2-5, the V gene TRBV4-3; a possible D gene is TRBD2 (5 bases). The CDR3 has 14 amino acids. Germline lookup yields CDR1 LGHNA and CDR2 YSLEER. The V end was cut by 1 base, the J end by 3 bases, with 9 bases between. The CDR3 DNA sequence: TGCGCCAGCAGCCAAGCAATCGGGGAAGAGACCCAGTACTTC. Its translation: CASSQAIGEETQYF.

V gene TRBV18 combines with J gene TRBJ1-1; no definite D call. This CDR3 is 15 amino acids long. Germline V gene sequence: CDR1 KGHSH, CDR2 LQKENI. The V end was cut by 3 bases, the J end by 3 bases, with 14 bases between. The CDR3 nucleotides read TGTGCCAGCTCACCCATGGCGGACTTTGACACTGAAGCTTTCTTT. This encodes CASSPMADFDTEAFF.

This sequence joins TRBV7-2 and TRBJ2-7; D is perhaps TRBD2 (7 bases). CDR1 is SGHTA and CDR2 is FQGNSA in the germline V gene. V dropped 5 bases and J dropped 2 bases, with 13 bases sitting between them. CDR3 length equals 14 residues. CDR3 protein: CASSTTGGPYEQYF. CDR3 sequence (DNA): TGTGCCAGCAGCACTACCGGGGGGCCCTACGAGCAGTACTTC.

This chain joins TRBV15 and TRBJ1-5, with D possibly matching TRBD1 (6 bases). The germline gives CDR1 LNHNV, CDR2 YYDKDF (reference sequence). Trimming removed 3 bases from V and 1 base from J, with 10 bases in between. The CDR3 runs to 15 residues. The CDR3 bases are TGTGCCACCAGCAGCCCTGGACAGAGCAATCAGCCCCAGCATTTT. This gives the protein CATSSPGQSNQPQHF.

In this sample, this clone turned up a few times. The rearrangement uses TRBV28 and TRBJ2-7; 8 bases line up with TRBD1. The CDR3 loop spans 14 amino acids. The ends lost 3 bases at V and 6 bases at J; junction bases unmatched: 7. Germline lookup yields CDR1 MDHEN and CDR2 SYDVKM. CDR3 amino acids: CASSLRQGLGEQYF. The CDR3 DNA follows: TGTGCCAGCAGTTTGAGACAGGGGCTTGGCGAGCAGTACTTC.

The chain carries TRBV18 and TRBJ2-5; the match to TRBD2 covers 7 bases. Germline trimming cut 3 bases from V and 0 bases from J; bases unmatched to any gene: 4. Germline lookup yields CDR1 KGHSH and CDR2 LQKENI. This CDR3 is 15 amino acids long. The DNA of the CDR3 is TGTGCCAGCTCACCCCCCGGGGGGTACCAAGAGACCCAGTACTTC. Amino acid sequence: CASSPPGGYQETQYF.

This chain links TRBV5-1 with TRBJ2-4, with a weak D call TRBD2 (6 bases). The germline CDR1 and CDR2 sequences are SGHRS and YFSETQ. The CDR3 runs to 13 residues. Trimming removed 3 bases at V and 9 bases at J, with 13 bases between. DNA for the CDR3: TGCGCCAGCAGCTCCCAGGAGGGAGGCATTCAGTACTTC. It codes for CASSSQEGGIQYF.

The chain uses TRBV7-9 and TRBJ1-1; D not resolved. V dropped 6 bases and J dropped 4 bases, with 6 bases sitting between them. The CDR3 is 11 residues long. Germline CDR1 SEHNR, CDR2 FQNEAQ (reference sequence). CDR3 coding DNA: TGTGCCAGCAGACGGATCACTGAAGCTTTCTTT. It yields the protein CASRRITEAFF.

In its sample, this clone was seen a few times. V and J are TRBV14 and TRBJ1-1; 8 positions agree with TRBD1. There are 15 residues in the CDR3. Germline V CDR1 and CDR2: SGHDN, FVKESK. V lost 4 bases to trimming and J lost 10 bases; unmatched junction nucleotides: 14. CDR3 region: CASSPSDRDKNRAFF. CDR3 coding DNA: TGTGCCAGCAGCCCTTCGGACAGGGACAAAAATCGAGCTTTCTTT.

The CDR3 nucleotides are TGTGCCAGCACCCGGAGAGGGGGCGGTGAGACCCAGTACTTC. Its protein product is CASTRRGGGETQYF. J is TRBJ2-5 and V is TRBV7-8, with 7 bases matching TRBD1. V lost 7 bases to trimming and J lost 5 bases; unmatched junction nucleotides: 10. CDR3 length equals 14 residues. In germline, CDR1 is SGHVS, CDR2 FQNEAQ.

The gene calls are TRBV5-1 and TRBJ2-5, with 12 positions matching TRBD2. V shed 3 bases, J shed 2 bases, and the junction held 2 bases outside the gene matches. The length of the CDR3 is 15 residues. Germline V lookup: CDR1 SGHRS, CDR2 YFSETQ. The CDR3 region is CASSWTSGEQETQYF. The CDR3 DNA sequence: TGCGCCAGCAGCTGGACTAGCGGGGAGCAAGAGACCCAGTACTTC.

The CDR3: CSVAFSETQYF. In DNA, the CDR3 is TGCAGTGTTGCCTTTTCAGAGACCCAGTACTTC. V gene TRBV20-1 combines with J gene TRBJ2-5, with D hard to call. From germline, CDR1 is DFQATT and CDR2 SNEGSKA (reference sequence). With 7 bases removed from V and 4 bases from J, the gap between germline ends came to 10 bases. This CDR3 has 11 residues.